This TCR beta chain was identified in a study of blood T cell repertoires in COVID-19. Study-level background: Donors in the United States, Italy and Spain gave samples during acute or convalescent COVID-19.

The CDR3 loop spans 15 amino acids. Germline V CDR1 and CDR2: SGHNT, YYREEE (reference sequence). V lost 3 bases, J lost 1 base, and 11 bases lay in between. Here immunoSEQ multiplex PCR was the method, and the copy in TCRdb shows in-frame clones only, minus some. The sample has about 270,000 clones, 88% seen once. Source material: peripheral blood. The J gene is TRBJ2-1, the V gene TRBV5-4, with a tentative D call TRBD1 (5 bases). This TCR derives from a man aged 60 to 69 who had recovered from COVID-19. For the CDR3, the DNA is TGTGCCAGCAGCTCAGGGCAGGGATCCTACAATGAGCAGTTCTTC. This gives the protein CASSSGQGSYNEQFF.